This T cell receptor beta chain derives from a study of monozygotic twins with inflammatory bowel disease. Study-wide findings and caveats: Any single strong signal or clonotype tied to IBD lacked support.

Each UMI, carrying a 6-nucleotide sample barcode, came from template switching. The cDNA of both the TCRalpha and TCRbeta chains was subjected to two nested PCRs of 16 and 9 cycles. TCRdb derives one entry per CDR3 protein from the 5' RACE reads, leaving out DNA. The sample data list approximately 300,000 distinct CDR3 sequences. Note on this clonotype: Its antigen is unknown.

Whole-blood RNA isolation (total RNA) proceeded without T cell sorting. CDR1 KGHDR and CDR2 SFDVKD come from the germline V gene. This CDR3 has 15 residues. The specimen was blood. This clonotype originated in a human donor with ulcerative colitis or Crohn's disease, or a healthy co-twin of an affected twin (not recorded which). The rearrangement uses TRBV24-1 and TRBJ2-1; the D call of TRBD2 rests on TCRdb alone, since no DNA is present to check it. The chain's CDR3 is CATSVLASGNNEQFF.